The entry that follows covers one TCR beta chain sequence. This specimen comes from a study of blood T cell repertoires in COVID-19. On the study more broadly: The United States, Italy and Spain were the sources of the acute and convalescent COVID-19 samples. The cDNA or gDNA used as material had been derived from T cells, B-cell-depleted T cells, or PBMCs.

Profiled with immunoSEQ multiplex PCR; TCRdb holds only in-frame clones, not every one. The top ten clones hold about a tenth of a sample with roughly 77,000 clones, around 74% of them seen once. V shed 4 bases, J shed 2 bases, and the junction held 3 bases outside the gene matches. The germline gives CDR1 LGHDT, CDR2 YNNKEL (reference sequence). The CDR3 runs to 14 residues. This rearrangement joins TRBV3-1 (or the pseudogene TRBV3-2) to TRBJ2-7; TRBD1 aligns across 9 bases. The sequenced sample consisted of peripheral blood. The TCR comes from a human donor in a cohort sampled during active COVID-19. The CDR3 sequence is CASSRWDRAYEQYF. CDR3 sequence (DNA): TGTGCCAGCAGCCGGTGGGACAGGGCCTACGAGCAGTACTTC.